This is a list of T cell receptor beta chains from one sample in a study of CD8 T cells in ankylosing spondylitis. TCRdb processed the 5' RACE reads anew with MiXCR; each CDR3 protein has one entry. The data show a few hundred thousand distinct CDR3 sequences, over 9.5% seen once. Sequencing was carried out using blood, either unsorted or a sorted T cell fraction (not recorded which). All receptors come from a male donor with ankylosing spondylitis or in good health (not recorded which). Both conserved end residues are part of each CDR3. The D gene is left open where the match is weak. Clone size is stated in some rows and not others, as once, few, many or a class when expanded.

abundance: few; d_gene: NA; len: 14; v_gene: TRBV6-1; j_gene: TRBJ2-3; CDR3nt: TGTGCCAGCAGTCCCCGACAGCTCGCAGATACGCAGTATTTT; CDR3aa: CASSPRQLADTQYF
abundance: few; d_gene: NA; len: 14; v_gene: TRBV3-1; j_gene: TRBJ1-2; CDR3nt: TGTGCCAGCCGTAAAACGGGGCCGGACTATGGCTACACCTTC; CDR3aa: CASRKTGPDYGYTF
abundance: many; d_gene: TRBD1; len: 14; v_gene: TRBV29-1; j_gene: TRBJ2-7; CDR3nt: TGCAGCGTTACCCGGACAGGGAGTACCTACGAGCAGTACTTC; CDR3aa: CSVTRTGSTYEQYF
abundance: NA; d_gene: TRBD2; len: 17; v_gene: TRBV7-3; j_gene: TRBJ2-2; CDR3nt: TGTGCCAGCAGCCCTCATAGCGGGGGGGCCGACACCGGGGAGCTGTTTTTT; CDR3aa: CASSPHSGGADTGELFF
abundance: NA; d_gene: TRBD2; len: 15; v_gene: TRBV20-1; j_gene: TRBJ2-5; CDR3nt: TGCAGTGCCGAGGAGGGGCTAGCGGCCCTGGAGACCCAGTACTTC; CDR3aa: CSAEEGLAALETQYF
abundance: few; d_gene: TRBD2; len: 15; v_gene: TRBV20-1; j_gene: TRBJ2-1; CDR3nt: TGCAGTGCTACCCGGGGGACTACGTCCTACAATGAGCAGTTCTTC; CDR3aa: CSATRGTTSYNEQFF
abundance: NA; d_gene: NA; len: 14; v_gene: TRBV6-1; j_gene: TRBJ2-7; CDR3nt: TGTGCCAGCAGCCTCCGGGACAGCGGGCCCGAGCAGTACTTC; CDR3aa: CASSLRDSGPEQYF
abundance: many; d_gene: NA; len: 14; v_gene: TRBV7-2; j_gene: TRBJ1-4; CDR3nt: TGTGCCAGCAGCTTACAGGGTTCGGAGGAAAAACTGTTTTTT; CDR3aa: CASSLQGSEEKLFF
abundance: few; d_gene: NA; len: 14; v_gene: TRBV5-1; j_gene: TRBJ2-5; CDR3nt: TGCGCCAGCAGCTTGATAGGGGACCAAGAGACCCAGTACTTC; CDR3aa: CASSLIGDQETQYF
abundance: NA; d_gene: NA; len: 11; v_gene: TRBV29-1; j_gene: TRBJ2-7; CDR3nt: TGCAGCGCTTCGACAGGCGTCGGGCAGTACTTC; CDR3aa: CSASTGVGQYF
abundance: many; d_gene: NA; len: 14; v_gene: TRBV5-1; j_gene: TRBJ2-7; CDR3nt: TGCGCCAGCAGCTTGGCGGCCAAAAACGACGAGCAGTACTTC; CDR3aa: CASSLAAKNDEQYF
abundance: many; d_gene: TRBD2; len: 17; v_gene: TRBV7-8; j_gene: TRBJ2-1; CDR3nt: TGTGCCAGCAGCTTAGCGCACGCGGGGGACTCCTACAATGAGCAGTTCTTC; CDR3aa: CASSLAHAGDSYNEQFF
abundance: NA; d_gene: TRBD1; len: 17; v_gene: TRBV7-6; j_gene: TRBJ2-2; CDR3nt: TGTGCCAGCAGCGTGTCAGGGGGACAGGGGAACACCGGGGAGCTGTTTTTT; CDR3aa: CASSVSGGQGNTGELFF
abundance: few; d_gene: NA; len: 11; v_gene: TRBV28; j_gene: TRBJ1-2; CDR3nt: TGTGCCAGCAGTGGTTTAGGGGGCTACACCTTC; CDR3aa: CASSGLGGYTF
abundance: many; d_gene: NA; len: 13; v_gene: TRBV5-1; j_gene: TRBJ2-3; CDR3nt: TGCGCCAGCAGCCCGCCGGGCACAGATACGCAGTATTTT; CDR3aa: CASSPPGTDTQYF
abundance: few; d_gene: TRBD2; len: 15; v_gene: TRBV5-1; j_gene: TRBJ2-7; CDR3nt: TGCGCCAGCAGCTACGGGAAGCGGGGGGTCTACGAGCAGTACTTC; CDR3aa: CASSYGKRGVYEQYF
abundance: many; d_gene: NA; len: 16; v_gene: TRBV3-1; j_gene: TRBJ2-4; CDR3nt: TGTGCCAGCAGCCAAGGTGGCTTTCTAGCCAAAAACATTCAGTACTTC; CDR3aa: CASSQGGFLAKNIQYF
abundance: few; d_gene: NA; len: 12; v_gene: TRBV7-9; j_gene: TRBJ2-7; CDR3nt: TGTGCCAGCAGCCCGGTTGGTGCCGTGCAGTACTTC; CDR3aa: CASSPVGAVQYF
abundance: NA; d_gene: NA; len: 15; v_gene: TRBV30; j_gene: TRBJ2-3; CDR3nt: TGTGCCTGGGATTATCTAGCGCCCCGCACAGATACGCAGTATTTT; CDR3aa: CAWDYLAPRTDTQYF
abundance: NA; d_gene: NA; len: 13; v_gene: TRBV24-1; j_gene: TRBJ2-2; CDR3nt: TGTGCCACCAGTAAATCCTTCACCGGGGTGCTGTTTTTT; CDR3aa: CATSKSFTGVLFF
abundance: many; d_gene: NA; len: 15; v_gene: TRBV7-9; j_gene: TRBJ1-5; CDR3nt: TGTGCCAGCAGCCAAGGACCGGGCGCGAATCAGCCCCAGCATTTT; CDR3aa: CASSQGPGANQPQHF
abundance: few; d_gene: TRBD1; len: 14; v_gene: TRBV7-8; j_gene: TRBJ2-5; CDR3nt: TGTGCCAGCAGCCAACAGACAGGGTTGGAGACCCAGTACTTC; CDR3aa: CASSQQTGLETQYF
abundance: many; d_gene: NA; len: 17; v_gene: TRBV7-9; j_gene: TRBJ1-6; CDR3nt: TGTGCCAGCAGGCTAGGGGGACCCTTTCTTCCCGAGTCACCCCTCCACTTT; CDR3aa: CASRLGGPFLPESPLHF
abundance: NA; d_gene: NA; len: 15; v_gene: TRBV5-1; j_gene: TRBJ2-5; CDR3nt: TGCGCCAGCAGCGGGTCTTTGGGGGATGGAGAGACCCAGTACTTC; CDR3aa: CASSGSLGDGETQYF
abundance: many; d_gene: TRBD1; len: 15; v_gene: TRBV5-1; j_gene: TRBJ2-1; CDR3nt: TGCGCCAGCAGCGGTACAGGGGACTCCTACAATGAGCAGTTCTTC; CDR3aa: CASSGTGDSYNEQFF
abundance: many; d_gene: TRBD2; len: 19; v_gene: TRBV20-1; j_gene: TRBJ2-5; CDR3nt: TGCAGTGCTAGAGACTTAGGCAGGGCGAAAGCGGGGCAAGAAGAGACCCAGTACTTC; CDR3aa: CSARDLGRAKAGQEETQYF
abundance: many; d_gene: NA; len: 16; v_gene: TRBV28; j_gene: TRBJ2-7; CDR3nt: TGTGCCAGCAGTTTCTTTGGGACCCCTCAATCCTACGAGCAGTACTTC; CDR3aa: CASSFFGTPQSYEQYF
abundance: many; d_gene: TRBD2; len: 14; v_gene: TRBV11-2; j_gene: TRBJ2-1; CDR3nt: TGTGCCAGCAGCTTAGTTCCGGGGGGGGCTGAGCAGTTCTTC; CDR3aa: CASSLVPGGAEQFF
abundance: many; d_gene: NA; len: 15; v_gene: TRBV5-1; j_gene: TRBJ2-7; CDR3nt: TGCGCCAGCAGCTTGGCTCTTACGGCCTCCTACGAGCAGTACTTC; CDR3aa: CASSLALTASYEQYF
abundance: NA; d_gene: TRBD2; len: 16; v_gene: TRBV7-6; j_gene: TRBJ2-1; CDR3nt: TGTGCCAGCAGCTTAGCCGGGACTAGCGTGCACAATGAGCAGTTCTTC; CDR3aa: CASSLAGTSVHNEQFF
abundance: NA; d_gene: NA; len: 13; v_gene: TRBV15; j_gene: TRBJ2-3; CDR3nt: TGTGCCACCAGCAGAGTAAGAACAGATACGCAGTATTTT; CDR3aa: CATSRVRTDTQYF
abundance: NA; d_gene: NA; len: 12; v_gene: TRBV11-2; j_gene: TRBJ2-3; CDR3nt: TGTGCCAGCAGCTTAGATGGAGGTACGCAGTATTTT; CDR3aa: CASSLDGGTQYF
abundance: many; d_gene: NA; len: 15; v_gene: TRBV12-3/TRBV12-4; j_gene: TRBJ2-7; CDR3nt: TGTGCCAGCAGTTTGCGACCGGGTGGCTCCTACGAGCAGTACTTC; CDR3aa: CASSLRPGGSYEQYF
abundance: few; d_gene: NA; len: 13; v_gene: TRBV20-1; j_gene: TRBJ1-2; CDR3nt: TGCAGTGTCCAGCAGCGGGGCCTGGACGGCTACACCTTC; CDR3aa: CSVQQRGLDGYTF
abundance: many; d_gene: NA; len: 15; v_gene: TRBV12-3/TRBV12-4; j_gene: TRBJ1-6; CDR3nt: TGTGCCAGCAGCTTACACCGTCGTGGAGATTCACCCCTCCACTTT; CDR3aa: CASSLHRRGDSPLHF
abundance: NA; d_gene: NA; len: 14; v_gene: TRBV29-1; j_gene: TRBJ2-6; CDR3nt: TGCAGCGTCGTGGGGGGAGGTGGGGCCAACGTCCTGACTTTC; CDR3aa: CSVVGGGGANVLTF